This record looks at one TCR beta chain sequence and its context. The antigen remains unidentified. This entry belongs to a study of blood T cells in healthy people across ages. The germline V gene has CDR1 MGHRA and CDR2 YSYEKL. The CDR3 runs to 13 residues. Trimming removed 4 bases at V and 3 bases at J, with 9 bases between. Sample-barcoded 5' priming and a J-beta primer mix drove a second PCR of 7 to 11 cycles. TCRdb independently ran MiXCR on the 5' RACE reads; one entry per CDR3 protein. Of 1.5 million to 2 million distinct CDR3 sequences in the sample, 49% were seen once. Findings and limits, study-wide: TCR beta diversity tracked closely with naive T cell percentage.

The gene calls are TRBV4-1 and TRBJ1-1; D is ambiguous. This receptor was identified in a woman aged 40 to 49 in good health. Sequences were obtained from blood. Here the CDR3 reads CASSREVHTEAFF. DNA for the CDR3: TGCGCCAGCAGCCGAGAGGTGCACACTGAAGCTTTCTTT.